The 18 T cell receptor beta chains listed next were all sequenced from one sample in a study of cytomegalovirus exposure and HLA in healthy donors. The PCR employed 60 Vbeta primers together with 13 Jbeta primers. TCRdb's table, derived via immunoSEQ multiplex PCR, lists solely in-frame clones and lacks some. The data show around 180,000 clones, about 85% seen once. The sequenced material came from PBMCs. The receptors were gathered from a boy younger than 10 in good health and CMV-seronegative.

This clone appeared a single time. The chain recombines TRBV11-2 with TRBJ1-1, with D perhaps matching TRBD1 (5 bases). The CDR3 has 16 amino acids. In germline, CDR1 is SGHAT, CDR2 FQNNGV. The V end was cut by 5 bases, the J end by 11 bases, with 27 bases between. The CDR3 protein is CASSLTKYPTGSVAFF. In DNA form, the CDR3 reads TGTGCCAGCAGCCTTACCAAATACCCCACAGGCTCTGTGGCTTTCTTT.

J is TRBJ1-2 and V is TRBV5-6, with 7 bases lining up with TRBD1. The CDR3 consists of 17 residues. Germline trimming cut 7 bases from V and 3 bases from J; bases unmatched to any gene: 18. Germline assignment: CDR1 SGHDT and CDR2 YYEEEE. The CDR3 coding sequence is TGTGCCAGCGAGAAGATAGGGGGCCCCCTTAACCACTATGGCTACACCTTC. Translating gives CASEKIGGPLNHYGYTF.

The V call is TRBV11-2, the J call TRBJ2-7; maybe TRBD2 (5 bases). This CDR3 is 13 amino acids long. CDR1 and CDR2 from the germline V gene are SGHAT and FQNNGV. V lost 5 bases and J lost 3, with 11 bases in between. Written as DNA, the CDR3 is TGTGCCAGCAGCCGTATCGGGGTCTACGAGCAGTACTTC. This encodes CASSRIGVYEQYF.

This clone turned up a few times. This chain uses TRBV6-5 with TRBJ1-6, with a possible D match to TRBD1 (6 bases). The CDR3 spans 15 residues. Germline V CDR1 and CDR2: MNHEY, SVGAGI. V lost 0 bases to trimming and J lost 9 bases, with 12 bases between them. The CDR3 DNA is TGTGCCAGCAGTTACTCGACAGGATTAGGTTCACCCCTCCACTTT. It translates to CASSYSTGLGSPLHF.

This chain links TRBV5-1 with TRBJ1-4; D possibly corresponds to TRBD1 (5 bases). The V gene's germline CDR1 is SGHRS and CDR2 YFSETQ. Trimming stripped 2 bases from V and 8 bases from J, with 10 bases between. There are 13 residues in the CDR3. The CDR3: CASSLQEGEKLFF. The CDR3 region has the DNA TGCGCCAGCAGCTTACAGGAGGGAGAAAAACTGTTTTTT.

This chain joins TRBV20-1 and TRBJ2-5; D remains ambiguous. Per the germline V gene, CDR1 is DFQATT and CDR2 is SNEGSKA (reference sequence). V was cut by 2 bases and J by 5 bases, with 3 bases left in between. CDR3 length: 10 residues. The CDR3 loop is CSARRETQYF. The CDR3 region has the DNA TGCAGTGCTAGACGGGAGACCCAGTACTTC.

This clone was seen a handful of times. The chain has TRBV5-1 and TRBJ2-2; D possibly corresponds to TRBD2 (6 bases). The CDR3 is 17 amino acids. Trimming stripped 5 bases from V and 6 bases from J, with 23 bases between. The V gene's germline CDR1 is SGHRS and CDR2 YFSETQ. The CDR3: CASSLVGGKSLPGELFF. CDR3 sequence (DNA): TGCGCCAGCAGTCTTGTCGGCGGGAAGTCCCTTCCCGGGGAGCTGTTTTTT.

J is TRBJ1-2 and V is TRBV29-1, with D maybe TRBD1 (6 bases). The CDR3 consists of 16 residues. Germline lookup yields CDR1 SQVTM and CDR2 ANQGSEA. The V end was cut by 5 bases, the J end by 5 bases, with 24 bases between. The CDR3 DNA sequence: TGCAGCGTTCGGGGCCCAGGGGTTGGGGAATCTTATGGCTACACCTTC. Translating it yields CSVRGPGVGESYGYTF.

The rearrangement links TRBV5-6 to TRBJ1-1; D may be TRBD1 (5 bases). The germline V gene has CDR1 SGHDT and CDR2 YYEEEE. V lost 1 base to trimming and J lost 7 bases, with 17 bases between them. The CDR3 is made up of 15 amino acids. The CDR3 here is CASSLTTGGVDEAFF. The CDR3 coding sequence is TGTGCCAGCAGCTTGACAACCGGGGGAGTGGATGAAGCTTTCTTT.

The CDR3 loop is CASSETGTDGYTF. The CDR3 nucleotides read TGTGCCAGCAGTGAAACAGGGACGGATGGCTACACCTTC. The V and J genes are TRBV2 and TRBJ1-2, with TRBD1 as a possible D gene (6 bases). The V and J ends lost 2 bases and 6 bases respectively, with 10 bases between them. The germline V gene has CDR1 SNHLY and CDR2 FYNNEI. There are 13 residues in the CDR3.

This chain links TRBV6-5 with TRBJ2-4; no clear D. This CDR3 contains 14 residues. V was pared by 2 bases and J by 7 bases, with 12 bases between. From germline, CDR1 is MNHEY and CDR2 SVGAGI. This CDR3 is CASSYANYGNIQYF. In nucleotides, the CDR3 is TGTGCCAGCAGTTACGCCAACTATGGGAACATTCAGTACTTC.

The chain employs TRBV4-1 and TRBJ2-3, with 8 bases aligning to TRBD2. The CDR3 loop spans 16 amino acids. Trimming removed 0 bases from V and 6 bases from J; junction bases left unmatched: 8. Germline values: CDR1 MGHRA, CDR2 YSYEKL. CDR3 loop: CASSQDLLAALDTQYF. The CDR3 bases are TGCGCCAGCAGCCAAGATCTACTAGCGGCCTTGGATACGCAGTATTTT.

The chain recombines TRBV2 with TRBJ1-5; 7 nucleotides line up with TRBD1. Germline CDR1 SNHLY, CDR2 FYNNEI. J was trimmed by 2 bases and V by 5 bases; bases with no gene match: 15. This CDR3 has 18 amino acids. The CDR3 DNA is TGTGCCAGCAGTCTATACAAGACAGGGCCCGGATGCAATCAGCCCCAGCATTTT. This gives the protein CASSLYKTGPGCNQPQHF.

CDR3 sequence: CAWSVLAGEVNEQFF. The CDR3 bases are TGTGCCTGGAGTGTACTGGCGGGAGAGGTAAATGAGCAGTTCTTC. V usage is TRBV30 and J usage is TRBJ2-1; the match to TRBD2 covers 7 bases. The J segment lost 7 bases and the V segment lost 0 bases, leaving 9 bases of the junction unmatched. The CDR3 covers 15 residues. Germline values: CDR1 GTSNPN, CDR2 SVGIG (reference sequence).

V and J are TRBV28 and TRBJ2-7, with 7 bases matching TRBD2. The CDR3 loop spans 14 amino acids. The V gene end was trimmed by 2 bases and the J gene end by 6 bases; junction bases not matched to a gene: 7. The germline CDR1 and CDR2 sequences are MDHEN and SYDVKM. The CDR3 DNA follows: TGTGCCAGCAGTTTAGGGGCGGGAGTCGGCGAGCAGTACTTC. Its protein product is CASSLGAGVGEQYF.

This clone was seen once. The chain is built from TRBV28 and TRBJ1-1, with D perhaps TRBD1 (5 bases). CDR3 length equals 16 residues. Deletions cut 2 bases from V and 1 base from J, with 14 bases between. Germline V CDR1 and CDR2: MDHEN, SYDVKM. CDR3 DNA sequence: TGTGCCAGCAGTTTAGCGGGGGGGAGGGGGAACACTGAAGCTTTCTTT. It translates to CASSLAGGRGNTEAFF. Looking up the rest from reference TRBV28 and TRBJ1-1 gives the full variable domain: DVKVTQSSRYLVKRTGEKVFLECVQDMDHENMFWYRQDPGLGLRLIYFSYDVKMKEKGDIPEGYSVSREKKERFSLILESASTNQTSMYLCASSLAGGRGNTEAFFGQGTRLTVV.

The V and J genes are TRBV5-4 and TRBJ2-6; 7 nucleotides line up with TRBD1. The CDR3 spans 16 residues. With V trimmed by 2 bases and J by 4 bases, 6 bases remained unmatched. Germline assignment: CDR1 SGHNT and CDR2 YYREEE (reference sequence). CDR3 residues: CASSLQGWSGANVLTF. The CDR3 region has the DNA TGTGCCAGCAGCTTACAGGGGTGGTCGGGGGCCAACGTCCTGACTTTC.

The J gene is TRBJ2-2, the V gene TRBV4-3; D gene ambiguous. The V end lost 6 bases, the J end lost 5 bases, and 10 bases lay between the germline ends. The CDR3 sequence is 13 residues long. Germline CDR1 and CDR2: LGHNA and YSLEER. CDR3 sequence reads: CASSPASTGELFF. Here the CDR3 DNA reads TGCGCCAGCAGTCCCGCGAGTACCGGGGAGCTGTTTTTT.